The 10 T cell receptor beta chains in this list originate from one sample, sequenced in a study of CD4+ T cells in melanoma. The method was immunoSEQ multiplex PCR; TCRdb's version includes in-frame clones alone and lacks a portion of them. The sample includes some 21,000 clones, approximately 78% of them seen just once. The receptors were gathered from a human donor with melanoma.

This chain uses TRBV7-9 with TRBJ1-5; no clear D. In germline, CDR1 is SEHNR, CDR2 FQNEAQ (reference sequence). Trimming left V 4 bases short and J 7 bases short, with 17 bases between. The CDR3 has 15 residues. CDR3 in amino acids: CASSSGDRRGQPQHF. The CDR3 region has the DNA TGTGCCAGCAGCTCCGGCGACCGCCGTGGGCAGCCCCAGCATTTT.

This clone has just one count. This chain uses TRBV18 with TRBJ1-2; 8 bases fit TRBD1. Trimming cost V 6 bases and J 6 bases; bases outside gene matches: 3. The CDR3 sequence is 12 residues long. CDR1 and CDR2 from the germline V gene are KGHSH and LQKENI. The CDR3 DNA sequence: TGTGCCAGCTCGCAGACAGGGGATGGCTACACCTTC. It encodes CASSQTGDGYTF.

V gene TRBV5-1 combines with J gene TRBJ2-1; 10 nucleotides line up with TRBD2. This CDR3 comprises 17 residues. Per germline, CDR1 SGHRS and CDR2 YFSETQ. V shed 0 bases and J 3 bases; nucleotides not matched to a gene: 6. CDR3 in amino acids: CASSLGMGLASYNEQFF. CDR3 sequence (DNA): TGCGCCAGCAGCTTGGGTATGGGACTAGCGAGCTACAATGAGCAGTTCTTC.

This chain connects TRBV5-5 to TRBJ2-5; 10 bases align to TRBD2. Trimming removed 4 bases from V and 5 bases from J; junction bases left unmatched: 11. This CDR3 has 16 amino acids. Germline V gene sequence: CDR1 SGHKS, CDR2 YYEKEE (reference sequence). This CDR3 reads CASSLGLAARVETQYF. The DNA for the CDR3 is TGTGCCAGCAGCCTCGGACTAGCGGCGAGGGTTGAGACCCAGTACTTC.

CDR3 region: CASSWKRQVTGELFF. CDR3 sequence (DNA): TGCGCCAGCAGCTGGAAAAGACAGGTCACCGGGGAGCTGTTTTTT. The gene calls are TRBV5-1 and TRBJ2-2; D may be TRBD1 (6 bases). Germline-derived CDR1 and CDR2 are SGHRS and YFSETQ. Trimming took off 3 bases at V and 4 bases at J, with 13 bases between the two ends. The CDR3 is 15 amino acids. Based on the CDR3 plus reference TRBV5-1 and TRBJ2-2, the full variable domain is KAGVTQTPRYLIKTRGQQVTLSCSPISGHRSVSWYQQTPGQGLQFLFEYFSETQRNKGNFPGRFSGRQFSNSRSEMNVSTLELGDSALYLCASSWKRQVTGELFFGEGSRLTVL.

The chain joins TRBV5-1 to TRBJ2-5; the match to TRBD2 covers 7 bases. Germline assignment: CDR1 SGHRS and CDR2 YFSETQ. Germline trimming cut 4 bases from V and 3 bases from J; bases unmatched to any gene: 6. There are 14 residues in the CDR3. The CDR3 loop reads CASSLRGSEETQYF. CDR3 DNA: TGCGCCAGCAGCCTACGCGGGAGCGAAGAGACCCAGTACTTC.

V and J are TRBV6-5 and TRBJ1-4; D unclear. The CDR3 runs to 14 residues. V gave up 2 bases and J gave up 8 bases, with 12 bases separating them. The germline V gene has CDR1 MNHEY and CDR2 SVGAGI. CDR3 sequence (DNA): TGTGCCAGCAGTTACAAACGGTCGAGCGAAAAACTGTTTTTT. Translated, it gives CASSYKRSSEKLFF.

The rearrangement joins TRBV16 to TRBJ2-2, with no clear D. This CDR3 contains 15 residues. Germline CDR1 reads KGHSY; CDR2 reads FQNENV. V lost 5 bases and J 0 bases, leaving 10 bases between the germline ends. Written as DNA, the CDR3 is TGTGCCAGCAGCACCATTCAGGCGAACACCGGGGAGCTGTTTTTT. It yields the protein CASSTIQANTGELFF.

J is TRBJ1-2 and V is TRBV6-1, with unresolved D. V shed 7 bases and J shed 11 bases, with 14 bases lying between them. Germline CDR1 MNHNS, CDR2 SASEGT. The CDR3 is 11 residues long. CDR3 DNA: TGTGCCAGCATGCGACACCTGGTTTACACCTTC. Translation gives CASMRHLVYTF.

The genes are TRBV5-4 and TRBJ2-1; TRBD2 is a possible D gene (7 bases). CDR1 SGHNT and CDR2 YYREEE come from the germline V gene (reference sequence). This CDR3 contains 15 residues. The V gene lost 5 bases and the J gene lost 4 bases, with 16 bases spanning the gap. CDR3 residues: CASRAGAGKYNEQFF. The CDR3 DNA sequence: TGTGCCAGCAGGGCGGGGGCAGGGAAGTACAATGAGCAGTTCTTC. Supplemented by reference TRBV5-4 and TRBJ2-1, the full variable domain reads ETGVTQSPTHLIKTRGQQVTLRCSSQSGHNTVSWYQQALGQGPQFIFQYYREEENGRGNFPPRFSGLQFPNYSSELNVNALELDDSALYLCASRAGAGKYNEQFFGPGTRLTVL.